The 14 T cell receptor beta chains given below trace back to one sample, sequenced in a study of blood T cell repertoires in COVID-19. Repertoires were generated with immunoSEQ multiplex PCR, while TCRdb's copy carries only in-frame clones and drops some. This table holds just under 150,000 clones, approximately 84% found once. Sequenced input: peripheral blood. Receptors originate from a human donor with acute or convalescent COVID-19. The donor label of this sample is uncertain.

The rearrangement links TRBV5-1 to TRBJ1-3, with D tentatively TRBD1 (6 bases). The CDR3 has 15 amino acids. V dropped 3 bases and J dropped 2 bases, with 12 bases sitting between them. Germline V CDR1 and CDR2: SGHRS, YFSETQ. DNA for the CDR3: TGCGCCAGCAGCTCCGCAGGGGCGACTGGAAACACCATATATTTT. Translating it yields CASSSAGATGNTIYF.

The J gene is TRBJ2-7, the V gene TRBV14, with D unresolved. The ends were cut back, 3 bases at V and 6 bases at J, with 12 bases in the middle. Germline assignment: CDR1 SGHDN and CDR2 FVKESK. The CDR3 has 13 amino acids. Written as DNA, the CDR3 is TGTGCCAGCAGCCAGAACTATTTCGGCGAGCAGTACTTC. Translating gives CASSQNYFGEQYF.

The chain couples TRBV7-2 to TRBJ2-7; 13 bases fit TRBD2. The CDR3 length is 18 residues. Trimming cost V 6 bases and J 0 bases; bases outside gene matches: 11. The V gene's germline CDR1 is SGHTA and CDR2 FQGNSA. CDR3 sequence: CASRHTGTSGDSSYEQYV. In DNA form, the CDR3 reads TGTGCCAGCAGGCACACCGGGACTAGCGGGGACAGCTCCTACGAGCAGTACGTC.

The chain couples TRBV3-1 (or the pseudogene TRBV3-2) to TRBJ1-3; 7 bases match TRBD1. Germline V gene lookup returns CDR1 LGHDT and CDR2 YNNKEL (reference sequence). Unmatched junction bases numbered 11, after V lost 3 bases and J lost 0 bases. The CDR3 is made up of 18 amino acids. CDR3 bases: TGTGCCAGCAGCCAGTCTCTGGGACAGTACTCCTCTGGAAACACCATATATTTT. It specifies CASSQSLGQYSSGNTIYF.

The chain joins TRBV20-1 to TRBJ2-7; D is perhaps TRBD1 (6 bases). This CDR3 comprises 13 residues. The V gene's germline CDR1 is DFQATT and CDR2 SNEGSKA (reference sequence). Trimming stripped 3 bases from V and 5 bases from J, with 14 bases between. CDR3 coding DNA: TGCAGTGCTAGTAGCCAGGGGTTCAACGAGCAGTACTTC. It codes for CSASSQGFNEQYF.

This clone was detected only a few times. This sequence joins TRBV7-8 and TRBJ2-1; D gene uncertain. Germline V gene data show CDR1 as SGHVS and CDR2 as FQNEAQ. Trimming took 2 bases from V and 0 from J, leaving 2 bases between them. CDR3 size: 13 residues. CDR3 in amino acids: CASSLYSYNEQFF. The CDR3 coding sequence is TGTGCCAGCAGCTTATACTCCTACAATGAGCAGTTCTTC.

The CDR3 loop is CASSYGGPSNTEAFF. CDR3 nucleotides: TGTGCCAGCTCGTACGGGGGTCCTAGCAACACTGAAGCTTTCTTT. The genes are TRBV6-5 and TRBJ1-1; weak D call: TRBD1 (5 bases). V lost 8 bases and J lost 2, with 18 bases in between. The germline V gene encodes CDR1 MNHEY and CDR2 SVGAGI. This CDR3 is 15 amino acids long.

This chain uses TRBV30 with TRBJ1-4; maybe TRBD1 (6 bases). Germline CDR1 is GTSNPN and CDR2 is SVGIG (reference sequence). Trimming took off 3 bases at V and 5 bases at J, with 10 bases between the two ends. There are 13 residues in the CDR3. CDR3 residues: CAWRGQGNEKLFF. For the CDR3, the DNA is TGTGCCTGGAGAGGTCAGGGGAATGAAAAACTGTTTTTT.

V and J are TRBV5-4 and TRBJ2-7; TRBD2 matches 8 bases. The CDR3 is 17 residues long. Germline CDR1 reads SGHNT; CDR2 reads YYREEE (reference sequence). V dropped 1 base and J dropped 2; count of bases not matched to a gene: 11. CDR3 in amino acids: CASSLSLSGGGTYEQYF. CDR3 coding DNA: TGTGCCAGCAGCTTGTCTTTATCGGGCGGGGGGACCTACGAGCAGTACTTC.

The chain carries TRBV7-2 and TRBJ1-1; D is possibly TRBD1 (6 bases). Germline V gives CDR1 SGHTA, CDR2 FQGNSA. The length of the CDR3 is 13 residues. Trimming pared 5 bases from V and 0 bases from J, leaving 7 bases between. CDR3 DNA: TGTGCCAGCAGCGACAGGATGAACACTGAAGCTTTCTTT. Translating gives CASSDRMNTEAFF.

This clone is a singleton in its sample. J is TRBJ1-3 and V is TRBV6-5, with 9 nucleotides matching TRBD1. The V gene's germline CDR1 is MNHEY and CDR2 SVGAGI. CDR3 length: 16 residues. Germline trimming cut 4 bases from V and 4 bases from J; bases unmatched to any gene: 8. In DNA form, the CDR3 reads TGTGCCAGCAGTTCGCAGGACAGGGGAGAAGGAAACACCATATATTTT. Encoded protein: CASSSQDRGEGNTIYF.

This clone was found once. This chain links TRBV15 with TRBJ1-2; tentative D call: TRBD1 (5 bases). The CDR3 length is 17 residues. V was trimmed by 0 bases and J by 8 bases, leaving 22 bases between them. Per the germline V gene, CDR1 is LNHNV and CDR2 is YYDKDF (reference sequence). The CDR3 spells CATSRDSVQGYKGGYTF. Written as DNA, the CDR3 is TGTGCCACCAGCAGAGATTCCGTGCAGGGCTATAAGGGAGGCTACACCTTC.

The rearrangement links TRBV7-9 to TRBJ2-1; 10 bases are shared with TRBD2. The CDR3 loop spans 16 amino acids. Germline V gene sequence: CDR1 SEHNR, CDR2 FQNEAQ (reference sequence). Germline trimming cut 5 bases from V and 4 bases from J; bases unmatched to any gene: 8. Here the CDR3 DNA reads TGTGCCAGCAGCCGGATAGCGGGAGGCCGGTACAATGAGCAGTTCTTC. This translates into CASSRIAGGRYNEQFF.

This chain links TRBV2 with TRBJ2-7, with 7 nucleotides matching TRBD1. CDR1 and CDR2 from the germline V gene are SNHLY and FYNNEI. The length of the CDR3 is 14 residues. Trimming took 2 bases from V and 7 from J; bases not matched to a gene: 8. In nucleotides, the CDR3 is TGTGCCAGCAGTGAATCTTACAGGGGCGGGGAGCAGTACTTC. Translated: CASSESYRGGEQYF. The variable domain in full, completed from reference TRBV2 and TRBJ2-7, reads EPEVTQTPSHQVTQMGQEVILRCVPISNHLYFYWYRQILGQKVEFLVSFYNNEISEKSEIFDDQFSVERPDGSNFTLKIRSTKLEDSAMYFCASSESYRGGEQYFGPGTRLTVT.